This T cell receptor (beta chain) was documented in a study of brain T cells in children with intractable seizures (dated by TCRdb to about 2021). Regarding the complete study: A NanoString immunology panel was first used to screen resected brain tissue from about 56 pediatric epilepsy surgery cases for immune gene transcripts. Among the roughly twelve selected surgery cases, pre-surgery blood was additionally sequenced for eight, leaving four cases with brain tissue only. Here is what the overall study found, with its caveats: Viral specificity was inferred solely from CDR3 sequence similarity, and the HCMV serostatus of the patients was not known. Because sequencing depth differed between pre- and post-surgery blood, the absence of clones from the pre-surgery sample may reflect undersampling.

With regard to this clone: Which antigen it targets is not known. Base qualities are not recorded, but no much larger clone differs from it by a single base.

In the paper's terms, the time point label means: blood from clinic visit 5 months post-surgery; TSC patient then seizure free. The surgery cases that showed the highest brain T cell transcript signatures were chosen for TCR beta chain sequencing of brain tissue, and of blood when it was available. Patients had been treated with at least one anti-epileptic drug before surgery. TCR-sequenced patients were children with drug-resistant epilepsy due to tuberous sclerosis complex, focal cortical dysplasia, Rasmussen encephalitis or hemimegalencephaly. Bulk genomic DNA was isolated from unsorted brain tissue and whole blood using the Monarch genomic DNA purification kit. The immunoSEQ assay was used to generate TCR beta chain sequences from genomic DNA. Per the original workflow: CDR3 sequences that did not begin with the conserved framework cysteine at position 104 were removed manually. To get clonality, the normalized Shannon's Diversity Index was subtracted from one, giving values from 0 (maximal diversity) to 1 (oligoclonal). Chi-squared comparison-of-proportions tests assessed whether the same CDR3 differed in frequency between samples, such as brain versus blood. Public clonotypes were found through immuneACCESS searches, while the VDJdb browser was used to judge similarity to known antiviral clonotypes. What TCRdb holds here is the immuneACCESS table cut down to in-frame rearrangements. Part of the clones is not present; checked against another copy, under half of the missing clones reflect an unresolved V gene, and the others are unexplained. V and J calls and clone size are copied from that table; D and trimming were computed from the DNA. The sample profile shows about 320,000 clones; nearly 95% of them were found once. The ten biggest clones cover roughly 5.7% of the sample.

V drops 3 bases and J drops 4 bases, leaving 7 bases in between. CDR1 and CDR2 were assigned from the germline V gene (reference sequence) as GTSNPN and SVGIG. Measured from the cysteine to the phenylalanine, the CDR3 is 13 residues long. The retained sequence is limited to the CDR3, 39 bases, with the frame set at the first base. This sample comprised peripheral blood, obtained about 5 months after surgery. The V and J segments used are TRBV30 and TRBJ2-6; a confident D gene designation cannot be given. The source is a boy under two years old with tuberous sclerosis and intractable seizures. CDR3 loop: CAWREPGANVLTF. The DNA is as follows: TGTGCCTGGAGAGAACCCGGGGCCAACGTCCTGACTTTC.